These T cell receptor beta chains were read from a single sample in a study of T cells after yellow fever vaccination. TCRdb itself ran the 5' RACE reads through MiXCR, one entry per CDR3 protein. The data contain approximately 550,000 distinct CDR3 sequences, about 19% of them singletons. The source was PBMCs, collected 15 days after the yellow fever booster vaccination. The receptors originated from a man aged 30-40 years who received the YFV17D yellow fever vaccine. CDR3s leave out the opening cysteine and the closing phenylalanine or tryptophan.

J gene,V gene,CDR3 protein
TRBJ2-1,TRBV27,ASSPSGSIYNEQF
TRBJ2-1,TRBV12-3/TRBV12-4,ASRPGTTNNEQF
TRBJ2-3,TRBV7-2,ASLSVPLTDTQY
TRBJ2-5,TRBV7-2,ASSLVLAPGAQY
TRBJ2-1,TRBV7-9,ASTIPGGPYNEQF
TRBJ2-3,TRBV24-1,ATSDPAGGTDTQY
TRBJ2-3,TRBV6-2/TRBV6-3,ASSDAYTQY
TRBJ1-2,TRBV5-1,ASSLAAGGDGYT
TRBJ1-4,TRBV28,ASSQTGVATNEKLF
TRBJ1-4,TRBV9,ASSLSTGENEKLF
TRBJ1-2,TRBV10-3,AISESMTGNYGYT
TRBJ2-5,TRBV20-1,SAATGTALETQY
TRBJ2-7,TRBV4-3,ASSQRGTGLY
TRBJ1-6,TRBV20-1,SARTGTVNSPLH
TRBJ2-1,TRBV9,ASSEREARSNEQF
TRBJ2-7,TRBV6-2/TRBV6-3,ASKPVAGAEYEQY
TRBJ2-7,TRBV12-3/TRBV12-4,ASRFSSGSFDEQY
TRBJ2-1,TRBV6-2/TRBV6-3,ASTKGGAPYNEQF
TRBJ2-7,TRBV6-5,ASKASDYEQY
TRBJ2-6,TRBV5-6,ASSWGTGTSSGANVLT
TRBJ2-5,TRBV7-2,ASSSGSGRATETQY
TRBJ2-3,TRBV10-3,AIGVEAGDTQY
TRBJ2-1,TRBV7-3,ASSKNMLTSSYNEQF
TRBJ2-5,TRBV10-3,AISDLSGREETQY
TRBJ2-5,TRBV5-1,ASSSSLPGAYSQETQY
TRBJ2-7,TRBV5-4,ASSQGIYYEQY
TRBJ2-2,TRBV6-1,ASRGQGLNTGELF
TRBJ2-5,TRBV7-3,ASSLTGNQWETQY
TRBJ2-2,TRBV3-1,ASSQATNTGELF
TRBJ2-5,TRBV23-1,AKGQKQETQY
TRBJ2-1,TRBV20-1,SDSSGASYNEQF
TRBJ2-1,TRBV29-1,SVADEQF
TRBJ1-5,TRBV28,AIGFPHQPQH
TRBJ2-1,TRBV6-2/TRBV6-3,ASRETYNEQF
TRBJ2-7,TRBV27,ASMVAGGSPEQY
TRBJ1-2,TRBV24-1,ATSDPGQGGYT
TRBJ2-5,TRBV12-3/TRBV12-4,ASSLRLVETQY
TRBJ2-7,TRBV7-2,ASSPVGKYEQY
TRBJ2-2,TRBV12-3/TRBV12-4,ASSKDSAGGELF
TRBJ2-7,TRBV20-1,SAHPGQGAYEQY